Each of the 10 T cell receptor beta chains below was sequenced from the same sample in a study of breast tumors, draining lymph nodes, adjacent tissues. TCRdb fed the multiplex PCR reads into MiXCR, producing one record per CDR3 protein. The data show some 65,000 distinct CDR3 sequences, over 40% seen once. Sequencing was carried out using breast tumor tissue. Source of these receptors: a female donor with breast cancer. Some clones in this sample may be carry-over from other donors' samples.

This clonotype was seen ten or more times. This CDR3 is CSAKGREYEQFF. The CDR3 nucleotides read TGCAGTGCTAAGGGCCGGGAATATGAGCAGTTCTTC. The chain is built from TRBV20-1 and TRBJ2-1; maybe TRBD2 (5 bases). Germline loops: CDR1 DFQATT, CDR2 SNEGSKA (reference sequence). Trimming took 4 bases from V and 8 from J, leaving 12 bases between them. The CDR3 is 12 amino acids.

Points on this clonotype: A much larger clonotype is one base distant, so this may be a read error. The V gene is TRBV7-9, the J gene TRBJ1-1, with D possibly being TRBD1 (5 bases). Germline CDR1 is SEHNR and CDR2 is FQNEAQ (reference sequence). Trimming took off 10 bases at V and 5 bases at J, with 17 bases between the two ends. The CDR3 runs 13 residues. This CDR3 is CANRITGGTEAFF. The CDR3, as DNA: TGTGCCAACAGGATTACGGGAGGGACTGAAGCTTTCTTT.

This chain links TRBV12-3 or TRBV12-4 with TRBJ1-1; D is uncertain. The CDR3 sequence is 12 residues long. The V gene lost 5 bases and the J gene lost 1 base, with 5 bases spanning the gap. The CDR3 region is CASSVTNTEAFF. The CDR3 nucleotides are TGTGCCAGCAGTGTGACGAACACTGAAGCTTTCTTT.

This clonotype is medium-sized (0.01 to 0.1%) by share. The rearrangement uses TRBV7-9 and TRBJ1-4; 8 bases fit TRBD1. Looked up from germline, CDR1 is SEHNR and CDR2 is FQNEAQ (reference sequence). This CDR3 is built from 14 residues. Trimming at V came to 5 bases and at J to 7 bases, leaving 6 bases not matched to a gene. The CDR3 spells CASSTGTGIEKLFF. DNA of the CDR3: TGTGCCAGCAGCACCGGGACAGGCATTGAAAAACTGTTTTTT.

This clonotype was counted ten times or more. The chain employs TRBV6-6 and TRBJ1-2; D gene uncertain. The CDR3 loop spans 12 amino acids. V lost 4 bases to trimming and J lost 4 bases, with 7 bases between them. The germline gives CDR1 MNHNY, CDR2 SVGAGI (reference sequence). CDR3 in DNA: TGTGCCAGCAGTTCGACGGTCTATGGCTACACCTTC. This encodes CASSSTVYGYTF.

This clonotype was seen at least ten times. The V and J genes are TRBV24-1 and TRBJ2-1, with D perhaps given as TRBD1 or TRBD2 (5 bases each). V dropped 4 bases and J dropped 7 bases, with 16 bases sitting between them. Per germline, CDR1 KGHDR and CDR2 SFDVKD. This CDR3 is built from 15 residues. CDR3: CATSDTRDPRNEQFF. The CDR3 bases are TGTGCCACCAGTGACACTAGGGACCCTCGTAATGAGCAGTTCTTC.

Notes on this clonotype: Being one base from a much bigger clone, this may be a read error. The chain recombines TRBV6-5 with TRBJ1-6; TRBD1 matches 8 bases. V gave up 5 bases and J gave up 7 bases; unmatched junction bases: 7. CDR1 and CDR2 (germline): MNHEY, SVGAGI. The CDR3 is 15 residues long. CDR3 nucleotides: TGTGCCAGCAGTCTCCGGGACAGGAGAAATTCACCCCTCCACTTT. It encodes CASSLRDRRNSPLHF.

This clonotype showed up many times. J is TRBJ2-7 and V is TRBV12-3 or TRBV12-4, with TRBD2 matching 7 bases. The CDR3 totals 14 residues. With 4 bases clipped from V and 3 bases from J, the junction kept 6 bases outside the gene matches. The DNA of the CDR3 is TGTGCCAGCAGTTCACGACGGGGGGTCTACGAGCAGTACTTC. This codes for CASSSRRGVYEQYF.

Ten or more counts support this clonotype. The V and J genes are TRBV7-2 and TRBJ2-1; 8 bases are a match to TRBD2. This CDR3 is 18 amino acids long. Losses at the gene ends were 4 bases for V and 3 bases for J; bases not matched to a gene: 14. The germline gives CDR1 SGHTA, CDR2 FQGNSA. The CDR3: CASSSQTMAGGLYNEQFF. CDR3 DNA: TGTGCCAGCAGCTCACAAACCATGGCGGGAGGACTCTACAATGAGCAGTTCTTC.

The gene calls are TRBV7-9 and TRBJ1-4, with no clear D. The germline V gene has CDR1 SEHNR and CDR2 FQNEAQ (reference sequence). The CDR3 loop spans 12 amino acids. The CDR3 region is CARAALDEKLFF. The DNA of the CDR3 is TGTGCTAGAGCCGCCCTAGATGAAAAACTGTTTTTT.